Each of the 9 T cell receptor beta chains below was sequenced from the same sample in a study of blood T cells in healthy people across ages (dated by TCRdb to between 2015 and 2017). Libraries were constructed by 5' RACE. Sequencing took place on an Illumina HiSeq 2500. The second PCR ran for roughly 7 to 11 cycles and used a J-beta primer mix along with a sample-barcoded 5' primer. TCRdb passed the public sequencing reads through fastp at Q25 and MiXCR, retaining productive beta sequences. Each CDR3 protein gets just one entry, which takes the most common genes and DNA from the rows behind it. For this sample there are approximately 800,000 distinct CDR3 sequences; 56% appear just once. The top ten hold 20% to 30% of the sample. Sequenced input: blood. Source of these receptors: a man aged 35 to 55 in good health.

This clonotype was observed a single time. The V gene is TRBV27, the J gene TRBJ2-3; unclear D gene. The germline gives CDR1 MNHEY, CDR2 SMNVEV (reference sequence). V was cut by 5 bases and J by 1 base, with 13 bases left in between. This CDR3 is 15 amino acids long. The CDR3, as DNA: TGTGCCAGCAGTCCCTCCCAAACGGGCACAGATACGCAGTATTTT. Translation: CASSPSQTGTDTQYF.

V is TRBV3-1 and J is TRBJ2-3; maybe TRBD1 (5 bases). This CDR3 comprises 15 residues. Trimming removed 1 base from V and 0 bases from J, with 8 bases in between. CDR1 is LGHDT and CDR2 is YNNKEL in the germline V gene (reference sequence). CDR3 amino acids: CASSQAHRSTDTQYF. In DNA form, the CDR3 reads TGTGCCAGCAGCCAAGCTCACAGGAGCACAGATACGCAGTATTTT.

The chain recombines TRBV20-1 with TRBJ2-3, with TRBD2 matching 11 bases. V gave up 4 bases and J gave up 6 bases; unmatched junction bases: 9. CDR3 length: 15 amino acids. The germline CDR1 and CDR2 sequences are DFQATT and SNEGSKA (reference sequence). The CDR3 nucleotides are TGCAGTGCTAACATAGCGGGGGGGCCCCTTGATACGCAGTATTTT. This codes for CSANIAGGPLDTQYF.

The chain recombines TRBV3-1 with TRBJ2-5; 13 nucleotides align to TRBD2. The germline V gene has CDR1 LGHDT and CDR2 YNNKEL (reference sequence). The J segment lost 3 bases and the V segment lost 8 bases, leaving 3 bases of the junction unmatched. This CDR3 spans 14 amino acids. The CDR3 region has the DNA TGTGCCAGCGGGGGACTAGCGGGGAAAGAGACCCAGTACTTC. It specifies CASGGLAGKETQYF.

This chain uses TRBV7-2 with TRBJ2-3; 10 bases match TRBD2. Losses at the gene ends were 10 bases for V and 7 bases for J; bases not matched to a gene: 20. Germline CDR1 is SGHTA and CDR2 is FQGNSA. CDR3 length: 17 amino acids. CDR3 DNA sequence: TGTGCCACTAAAACCACCCTCCTAGCGGGAGATCTAAATACGCAGTATTTT. Encoded protein: CATKTTLLAGDLNTQYF. Full variable domain (outside the CDR3, taken from reference TRBV7-2 and TRBJ2-3): GAGVSQSPSNKVTEKGKDVELRCDPISGHTALYWYRQSLGQGLEFLIYFQGNSAPDKSGLPSDRFSAERTGGSVSTLTIQRTQQEDSAVYLCATKTTLLAGDLNTQYFGPGTRLTVL.

A few counts support this clonotype. The rearrangement joins TRBV9 to TRBJ1-1, with 8 bases fitting TRBD1. Losses at the gene ends were 3 bases for V and 3 bases for J; bases not matched to a gene: 13. The CDR3 totals 17 residues. The germline V gene encodes CDR1 SGDLS and CDR2 YYNGEE. CDR3 region: CASSAKQGEDIDTEAFF. As DNA, the CDR3 is TGTGCCAGCAGCGCTAAACAGGGGGAGGACATCGACACTGAAGCTTTCTTT.

The rearrangement uses TRBV29-1 and TRBJ2-6, with no clear D. Germline CDR1 SQVTM, CDR2 ANQGSEA. V lost 1 base and J 0 bases, leaving 13 bases between the germline ends. The CDR3 runs to 17 residues. The CDR3 reads CSVEAQHWNSGANVLTF. In nucleotides, the CDR3 is TGCAGCGTTGAAGCCCAGCACTGGAACTCTGGGGCCAACGTCCTGACTTTC. Full variable domain (outside the CDR3, taken from reference TRBV29-1 and TRBJ2-6): SAVISQKPSRDICQRGTSLTIQCQVDSQVTMMFWYRQQPGQSLTLIATANQGSEATYESGFVIDKFPISRPNLTFSTLTVSNMSPEDSSIYLCSVEAQHWNSGANVLTFGAGSRLTVL.

The chain couples TRBV28 to TRBJ2-5, with D possibly matching TRBD2 (7 bases). This CDR3 has 14 amino acids. Germline CDR1 and CDR2: MDHEN and SYDVKM. Trimming took 8 bases from V and 5 from J, leaving 18 bases between them. In DNA, the CDR3 is TGTGCCAGCTCGTCGCGGGGGCTGGGGGAGACCCAGTACTTC. Translation gives CASSSRGLGETQYF.

The chain couples TRBV2 to TRBJ2-3, with D perhaps matching TRBD1 (5 bases). The V gene lost 8 bases and the J gene lost 10 bases, with 19 bases spanning the gap. The germline CDR1 and CDR2 sequences are SNHLY and FYNNEI. The CDR3 has 13 residues. The CDR3 sequence: CASGDSRPVPQYF. CDR3 bases: TGTGCCAGCGGCGACAGTCGCCCAGTTCCGCAGTATTTT.